The 21 T cell receptor beta chains below all came from one sample that was sequenced in a study of monozygotic twins with inflammatory bowel disease. After re-calling the 5' RACE reads, TCRdb lists one entry per CDR3 protein, DNA absent. The data include about 330,000 distinct CDR3 sequences; the top ten clones carry roughly 2%. The sequenced sample was blood. The source of these receptors is a human donor with ulcerative colitis or Crohn's disease, or a healthy co-twin of an affected twin (not recorded which).

This chain joins TRBV19 and TRBJ1-1; TCRdb names TRBD1, which stays unverified in the absence of DNA. Germline CDR1 LNHDA, CDR2 SQIVND (reference sequence). The CDR3 runs to 14 residues. CDR3 region: CASSVGQRNTEAFF.

V is TRBV5-1 and J is TRBJ2-6. Germline V gene sequence: CDR1 SGHRS, CDR2 YFSETQ. The CDR3 runs to 15 residues. This CDR3 is CASSSTASGANVLTF.

The V call is TRBV28, the J call TRBJ1-5. This CDR3 is built from 17 residues. Germline V gene lookup returns CDR1 MDHEN and CDR2 SYDVKM. The CDR3 sequence is CASSLWNPREGNQPQHF.

The chain has TRBV5-1 and TRBJ1-2. Per germline, CDR1 SGHRS and CDR2 YFSETQ. The CDR3 totals 14 residues. CDR3: CASSPTQANYGYTF.

This rearrangement joins TRBV25-1 to TRBJ2-1; the D call of TRBD2 rests on TCRdb alone, since no DNA is present to check it. CDR3 length: 19 amino acids. Germline lookup yields CDR1 MGHDK and CDR2 SYGVNS. This CDR3 reads CASSGKGQISGRSYNEQFF.

The chain uses TRBV7-2 and TRBJ1-5. CDR1 is SGHTA and CDR2 is FQGNSA in the germline V gene. This CDR3 has 15 amino acids. CDR3 residues: CASSLSVNSNQPQHF.

The chain links TRBV12-3 or TRBV12-4 to TRBJ2-5; TCRdb's assignment of TRBD1 cannot be checked, as there is no DNA. The CDR3 runs 14 residues. The CDR3: CASSPPGTGETQYF.

The chain is built from TRBV29-1 and TRBJ2-1. Germline CDR1 is SQVTM and CDR2 is ANQGSEA. The CDR3 loop spans 13 amino acids. The CDR3 loop reads CSVETSAYNEQFF.

The genes are TRBV14 and TRBJ2-1; without DNA, the TCRdb call of TRBD2 cannot be checked. Germline lookup yields CDR1 SGHDN and CDR2 FVKESK. The CDR3 consists of 17 residues. CDR3 sequence: CASSQGSSGASYNEQFF.

This chain links TRBV10-1 with TRBJ1-1; the TCRdb call, TRBD1, lacks DNA for checking. Germline V gives CDR1 WNHNN, CDR2 SYGVQD (reference sequence). This CDR3 is 16 amino acids long. CDR3: CASSGKGNPKNTEAFF.

The V and J genes are TRBV6-5 and TRBJ2-4; TCRdb designates TRBD2, a call that cannot be tested without DNA. This CDR3 is built from 13 residues. CDR1 is MNHEY, CDR2 SVGAGI, per germline. CDR3 in amino acids: CASSLVGGRIQYF.

The chain joins TRBV28 to TRBJ1-5. The CDR3 length is 17 residues. The germline V gene encodes CDR1 MDHEN and CDR2 SYDVKM. The CDR3 here is CASSEPRPTFSNQPQHF.

V is TRBV7-2 and J is TRBJ2-3; there is no DNA to check the TCRdb D call of TRBD2. This CDR3 has 17 amino acids. From germline, CDR1 is SGHTA and CDR2 FQGNSA. The CDR3 sequence: CASSQTGVRPSTDTQYF.

This chain links TRBV29-1 with TRBJ2-1; TCRdb returns TRBD1, unconfirmable since there is no DNA. Germline-derived CDR1 and CDR2 are SQVTM and ANQGSEA. The CDR3 covers 15 residues. This CDR3 is CSVELRERVYNEQFF.

V is TRBV4-3 and J is TRBJ2-1; the D call from TCRdb, TRBD1, cannot be confirmed without DNA. The CDR3 contains 15 residues. The germline V gene encodes CDR1 LGHNA and CDR2 YSLEER. The CDR3 reads CASSQERGTYNEQFF.

The chain uses TRBV5-1 and TRBJ2-1. Germline V lookup: CDR1 SGHRS, CDR2 YFSETQ. The CDR3 sequence is 12 residues long. Here the CDR3 reads CASGNNPLERFF.

The gene calls are TRBV27 and TRBJ1-1; TCRdb's assignment of TRBD1 cannot be checked, as there is no DNA. Germline V gene lookup returns CDR1 MNHEY and CDR2 SMNVEV (reference sequence). There are 14 residues in the CDR3. CDR3 in amino acids: CASSSFPRQHEAFF.

The CDR3 protein is CASKTPGVGEQFF. The chain combines TRBV7-9 with TRBJ2-1; TCRdb outputs TRBD1, but without DNA this stays unchecked. This CDR3 is built from 13 residues. The germline gives CDR1 SEHNR, CDR2 FQNEAQ (reference sequence). The full variable domain, in which reference TRBV7-9 and TRBJ2-1 provide the parts outside the CDR3, is DTGVSQNPRHKITKRGQNVTFRCDPISEHNRLYWYRQTLGQGPEFLTYFQNEAQLEKSRLLSDRFSAERPKGSFSTLEIQRTEQGDSAMYLCASKTPGVGEQFFGPGTRLTVL.

This chain connects TRBV20-1 to TRBJ2-7; TCRdb returns TRBD2, unconfirmable since there is no DNA. This CDR3 comprises 15 residues. Germline CDR1 is DFQATT and CDR2 is SNEGSKA (reference sequence). CDR3 protein: CSARKTSGVSYEQYF.

The CDR3 reads CASSSRRAARGQPQHF. The V and J genes are TRBV28 and TRBJ1-5; TCRdb's D call of TRBD1 is untestable without DNA. The V gene's germline CDR1 is MDHEN and CDR2 SYDVKM. CDR3 size: 16 residues.

The chain employs TRBV10-3 and TRBJ2-5; the TRBD2 assignment by TCRdb is unverifiable without DNA. This CDR3 is 19 amino acids long. Germline V gene sequence: CDR1 ENHRY, CDR2 SYGVKD. The CDR3 loop reads CAISESLPLLSGGSETQYF.